What follows describes a single T cell receptor (beta chain). What it binds is not known. This CDR3 has 14 amino acids. V was pared by 6 bases and J by 6 bases, with 15 bases between. Germline V gene data show CDR1 as MNHEY and CDR2 as SMNVEV (reference sequence). The sample belongs to a study of CD8+ T cells in alopecia areata. Study-wide points: In blood and scalp, many expanded lesional clones persisted during tofacitinib. Having just one nonresponder leaves the connection between baseline CD8+ expansion and response unresolved. Tofacitinib significantly lowered scalp clonality and expanded CD8+ clones among the top 100.

Extracted RNA was reverse transcribed into cDNA, the sequencing template. TCRdb keeps only in-frame clones here, not all; method: immunoSEQ multiplex PCR. Of roughly 98,000 clones listed, 61% were seen once; the top ten hold 15% to 17%. Treatment defined: oral pan-JAK inhibitor, 5-10 mg twice daily. As part of sample collection, lesional scalp punch biopsies and peripheral blood were taken from alopecia areata patients. The origin of this receptor is a human donor with alopecia areata. This rearrangement joins TRBV27 to TRBJ1-5; TRBD1 might be the D (5 bases). Sequencing used CD8+ T cells sorted from blood, obtained at week 4, from a patient treated with tofacitinib. Written as DNA, the CDR3 is TGTGCCAGCAGAAGTGGGGGTCCGGGTCAGCCCCAGCATTTT. As protein: CASRSGGPGQPQHF.